This TCR beta chain was found in a study of siplizumab effects on memory and regulatory T cells. Regarding the study as a whole: In controls, about 28% of mappable alloreactive CD4+ clones were Treg-derived on average, versus around 69% with siplizumab.

In regard to this clone: Its antigen is unidentified.

Naive, memory, effector memory and TEMRA subsets that were unstimulated underwent sequencing in a few donor pairs. Profiled with immunoSEQ multiplex PCR; TCRdb holds only in-frame clones, not every one. In the table there are 50,000 to 70,000 clones, 95% to 98% of which are singletons. V shed 7 bases and J shed 1 base, with 10 bases lying between them. There are 12 residues in the CDR3. Per the germline V gene, CDR1 is SQVTM and CDR2 is ANQGSEA. The J gene is TRBJ1-1, the V gene TRBV29-1, with D unclear. Source material: naive CD8+ T cells sorted from blood. The receptor comes from a human donor in good health. As DNA, the CDR3 is TGCAGCGCCCCCGGGCCGAACACTGAAGCTTTCTTT. Encoded protein: CSAPGPNTEAFF.